This entry features one TCR beta chain sequence. No antigen is known for it. Here immunoSEQ multiplex PCR was the method, and the copy in TCRdb shows in-frame clones only, minus some. The table includes some 63,000 clones, 80% to 90% detected once. These data are taken from a study of OX40 agonist ivuxolimab in advanced cancers. Study in general: The patients received ivuxolimab by intravenous route every 2 weeks at 0.01 to 10 mg/kg.

General study points: In a subset of nonresponders, normalized T-cell clonal expansion was also low.

The germline gives CDR1 MRHNA, CDR2 SNTAGT. The CDR3 sequence is 15 residues long. The germline V and J ends were trimmed by 3 bases and 6 bases, with 12 bases remaining between them. The TCR originated in an adult with an advanced solid tumor such as melanoma, head and neck, liver or kidney cancer. The sample was CD4+ or CD8+ T cells sorted from blood, taken in a trial of the OX40 agonist ivuxolimab. The chain joins TRBV6-4 to TRBJ1-6, with D possibly being TRBD1 (5 bases). The CDR3 nucleotides read TGTGCCAGCAGTGAAATCCGGGACGGTAATTCACCCCTCCACTTT. Translating it yields CASSEIRDGNSPLHF.